What follows is one T cell receptor (beta chain) and its context. Its antigen is currently unknown. The sample originates from a study of beta chain features in type 1 diabetes. Regarding the study as a whole: Cells expressing TCR highly could be over-represented by cDNA sequencing. The study found moderately but significantly shorter TCRB CDR3s in all four CD4+ subsets of Type 1 diabetes patients. It was among patients, rather than healthy donors, that naive, central memory and Treg TCRB repertoires appeared more similar.

Every donor had blood drawn once into heparin, around 120 mL on average. Looked up from germline, CDR1 is SNHLY and CDR2 is FYNNEI. V lost 8 bases and J 4 bases, leaving 12 bases between the germline ends. This CDR3 has 13 amino acids. The whole isolated RNA underwent reverse transcription, so sequencing captured expressed TCRB transcripts. The repertoire was sequenced with immunoSEQ multiplex PCR; TCRdb's copy has only in-frame clones and lacks some. The data contain about 160,000 clones, 6.5% to 9.5% of them seen just once; the ten biggest clones take up roughly 1%. The sequence came from a woman aged 40 to 50 with type 1 diabetes. The specimen sequenced was central memory CD4+ T cells from blood. The genes are TRBV2 and TRBJ1-5; no reliable D call. Written as DNA, the CDR3 is TGTGCCAGCCGGGGTGACGCTAATCAGCCCCAGCATTTT. It encodes CASRGDANQPQHF.